What follows describes a single T cell receptor (beta chain). Its cognate antigen is unknown. CDR1 is SGHTA and CDR2 is FQGNSA in the germline V gene. V was pared by 2 bases and J by 7 bases, with 4 bases of the junction left unmatched. The CDR3 is 14 residues long. The method was immunoSEQ multiplex PCR; TCRdb's version includes in-frame clones alone and lacks a portion of them. In the table there are more than 100,000 clones, about 92% of which are singletons. This record comes from a study of T cell responses to AZD1222 COVID-19 vaccine. Study outcomes and limitations: Variant regions that are unmutated are reportedly the target of nearly half of spike-specific TCRs. Of the AZD1222 recipients, only 5 to 7 were seropositive at baseline.

This receptor was taken from an adult who received the AZD1222 COVID-19 vaccine. The V call is TRBV7-2, the J call TRBJ1-1; 10 nucleotides line up with TRBD1. Sequences were derived from peripheral blood, sampled 28 days after the second AZD1222 dose. CDR3 nucleotide sequence: TGTGCCAGCAGCTTAACGACAGGGGGCGGTGAAGCTTTCTTT. This sequence encodes CASSLTTGGGEAFF.